The 13 T cell receptor beta chains below come from one sample, sequenced in a study of blood T cell repertoires in COVID-19. Sequenced by immunoSEQ multiplex PCR; TCRdb stores in-frame clones only, minus some. The table has 150,000 to 200,000 clones, about 80% seen once. The sample comprised peripheral blood. The receptors were gathered from a woman aged 40 to 50 with COVID-19, enrolled during active disease.

The chain is built from TRBV3-1 (or the pseudogene TRBV3-2) and TRBJ2-3; D might be TRBD2 (6 bases). Trimming took 0 bases from V and 3 from J, leaving 16 bases between them. This CDR3 comprises 17 residues. Germline loops: CDR1 LGHDT, CDR2 YNNKEL (reference sequence). CDR3 sequence: CASSQDGRRGRTDTQYF. Written as DNA, the CDR3 is TGTGCCAGCAGCCAAGATGGGAGGCGGGGTCGTACAGATACGCAGTATTTT.

The chain recombines TRBV10-3 with TRBJ1-2; D is unclear. Germline CDR1 and CDR2: ENHRY and SYGVKD. V lost 0 bases and J 2 bases, leaving 10 bases between the germline ends. This CDR3 is 15 amino acids long. Here the CDR3 reads CAISESQAMNYGYTF. The CDR3 region has the DNA TGTGCCATCAGTGAGTCCCAGGCGATGAACTATGGCTACACCTTC.

Turning to this clone: Different DNA sequences within this sample yield the same CDR3. The DNA of the CDR3 is TGTGCCAGCACCCCGGGTCAAGGATCCTACGAGCAGTACTTC. Translation gives CASTPGQGSYEQYF. The chain couples TRBV6-5 to TRBJ2-7; D is unclear. The CDR3 runs 14 residues. The germline V and J ends were trimmed by 7 bases and 1 base, with 14 bases remaining between them. Germline V lookup: CDR1 MNHEY, CDR2 SVGAGI.

The rearrangement uses TRBV5-4 and TRBJ2-2; tentative D call: TRBD2 (6 bases). CDR3 size: 15 residues. Germline CDR1 is SGHNT and CDR2 is YYREEE (reference sequence). V lost 4 bases and J 0 bases, leaving 10 bases between the germline ends. DNA for the CDR3: TGTGCCAGCAGCCGGGACTTAGCGAACACCGGGGAGCTGTTTTTT. This encodes CASSRDLANTGELFF.

The chain employs TRBV5-4 and TRBJ1-4; TRBD1 matches at 9 bases. V gave up 4 bases and J gave up 7 bases; unmatched junction bases: 11. Germline CDR1 reads SGHNT; CDR2 reads YYREEE (reference sequence). The CDR3 runs 16 residues. CDR3 in amino acids: CASSPTSGTGREKLFF. In DNA form, the CDR3 reads TGTGCCAGCAGCCCCACCTCCGGGACAGGGCGTGAAAAACTGTTTTTT.

The chain couples TRBV18 to TRBJ1-2; the match to TRBD1 covers 9 bases. CDR1 KGHSH and CDR2 LQKENI come from the germline V gene. CDR3 length equals 13 residues. Trimming at V came to 6 bases and at J to 6 bases, leaving 5 bases not matched to a gene. The CDR3 protein is CASSTTGGDGYTF. Written as DNA, the CDR3 is TGTGCCAGCTCCACTACAGGGGGCGATGGCTACACCTTC.

This sequence joins TRBV9 and TRBJ2-2; D is unresolved. This CDR3 contains 12 residues. Germline CDR1 and CDR2: SGDLS and YYNGEE. Trimming pared 0 bases from V and 8 bases from J, leaving 5 bases between. The CDR3 here is CASSVVEGELFF. As DNA, the CDR3 is TGTGCCAGCAGCGTAGTCGAGGGGGAGCTGTTTTTT.

In the case of this clone: Possible read error: a much larger clone is one base away. Distinct nucleotide sequences in the sample also encode this CDR3. The chain has TRBV29-1 and TRBJ2-5; maybe TRBD2 (5 bases). The CDR3 spans 12 residues. Germline values: CDR1 SQVTM, CDR2 ANQGSEA. The DNA of the CDR3 is TGCAGCGTTGGGGGAGTGGGAGAGACTCAGTACTTC. Translated: CSVGGVGETQYF.

This clone was observed a handful of times. The chain carries TRBV6-4 and TRBJ2-2, with D unresolved. The V gene lost 5 bases and the J gene lost 3 bases, with 7 bases spanning the gap. The CDR3 is made up of 13 amino acids. CDR1 is MRHNA, CDR2 SNTAGT, per germline. The CDR3 sequence: CASSRTDTGELFF. CDR3 in DNA: TGTGCCAGCAGTCGAACGGACACCGGGGAGCTGTTTTTT.

This clone has only one observation. The chain couples TRBV5-6 to TRBJ1-5; 10 bases fit TRBD1. The J segment lost 1 base and the V segment lost 4 bases, leaving 8 bases of the junction unmatched. Germline V gene lookup returns CDR1 SGHDT and CDR2 YYEEEE. This CDR3 region has 17 residues. The CDR3 DNA reads as TGTGCCAGCAGCCTAAAGACAGGGGGCCGGAGCAATCAGCCCCAGCATTTT. This sequence encodes CASSLKTGGRSNQPQHF.

This sequence joins TRBV30 and TRBJ2-7, with 14 bases aligning to TRBD2. V shed 5 bases, J shed 4 bases, and the junction held 7 bases outside the gene matches. The CDR3 has 15 residues. Germline lookup yields CDR1 GTSNPN and CDR2 SVGIG (reference sequence). CDR3 nucleotide sequence: TGTGCCTGGTTGGGACTAGCGGGAGAGCGGTACGAGCAGTACTTC. Residues: CAWLGLAGERYEQYF.

At least ten counts were recorded for this clone. The V call is TRBV11-2, the J call TRBJ2-5; a possible D gene is TRBD2 (5 bases). Germline CDR1 and CDR2: SGHAT and FQNNGV. The CDR3 has 14 amino acids. V was pared by 4 bases and J by 4 bases, with 13 bases between. The CDR3 nucleotides are TGTGCCAGCAGCTCCCCGGGGAGCGGAGAGACCCAGTACTTC. Its protein is CASSSPGSGETQYF.

This clone was observed a few times. CDR3 loop: CASSSNRAEKLFF. CDR3 DNA sequence: TGTGCCAGCAGCTCAAACAGGGCCGAAAAACTGTTTTTT. The chain carries TRBV7-9 and TRBJ1-4; tentatively, D is TRBD1 (6 bases). The germline V gene encodes CDR1 SEHNR and CDR2 FQNEAQ (reference sequence). V was pared by 4 bases and J by 8 bases, with 11 bases between. The CDR3 covers 13 residues.